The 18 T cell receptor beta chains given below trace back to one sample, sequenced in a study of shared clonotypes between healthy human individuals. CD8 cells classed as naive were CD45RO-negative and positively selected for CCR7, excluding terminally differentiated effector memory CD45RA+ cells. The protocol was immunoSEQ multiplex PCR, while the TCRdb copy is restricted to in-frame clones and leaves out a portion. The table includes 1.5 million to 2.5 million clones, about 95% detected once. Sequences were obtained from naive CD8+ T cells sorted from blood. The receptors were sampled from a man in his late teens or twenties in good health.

The CDR3 nucleotides are TGTGCCAGCAGAGCGAGAGGCGGGACACTGCAAGAGACCCAGTACTTC. It translates to CASRARGGTLQETQYF. This chain connects TRBV11-2 to TRBJ2-5, with D possibly being TRBD1 or TRBD2 (6 bases each). This CDR3 contains 16 residues. Germline V gene sequence: CDR1 SGHAT, CDR2 FQNNGV. V was clipped by 6 bases and J by 2 bases, with 19 bases between them.

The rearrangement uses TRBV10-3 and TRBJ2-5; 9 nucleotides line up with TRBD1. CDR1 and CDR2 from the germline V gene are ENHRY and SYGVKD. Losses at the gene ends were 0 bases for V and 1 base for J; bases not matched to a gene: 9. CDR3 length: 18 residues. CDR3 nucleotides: TGTGCCATCAGTGAGTCGGGGGGGACAGGGAGCCCCCAAGAGACCCAGTACTTC. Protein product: CAISESGGTGSPQETQYF.

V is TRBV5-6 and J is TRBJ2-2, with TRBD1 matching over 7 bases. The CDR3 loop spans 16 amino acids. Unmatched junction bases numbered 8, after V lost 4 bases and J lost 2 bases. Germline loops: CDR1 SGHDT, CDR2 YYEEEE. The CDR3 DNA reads TGTGCCAGCAGCCCGGAAGGGACAGAAAACACCGGGGAGCTGTTTTTT. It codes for CASSPEGTENTGELFF.

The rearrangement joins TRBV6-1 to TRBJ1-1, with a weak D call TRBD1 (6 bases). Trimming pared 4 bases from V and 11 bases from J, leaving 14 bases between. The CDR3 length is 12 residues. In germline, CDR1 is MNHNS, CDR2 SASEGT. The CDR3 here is CASSGPGGAAFF. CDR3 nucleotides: TGTGCCAGCAGTGGCCCCGGGGGCGCTGCTTTCTTT.

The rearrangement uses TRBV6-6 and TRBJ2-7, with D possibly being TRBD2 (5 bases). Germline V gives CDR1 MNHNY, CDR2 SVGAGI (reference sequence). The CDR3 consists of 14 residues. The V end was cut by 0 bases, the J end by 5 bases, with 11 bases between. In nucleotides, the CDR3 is TGTGCCAGCAGTTACTCGGCAGGAGGAGACGAGCAGTACTTC. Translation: CASSYSAGGDEQYF.

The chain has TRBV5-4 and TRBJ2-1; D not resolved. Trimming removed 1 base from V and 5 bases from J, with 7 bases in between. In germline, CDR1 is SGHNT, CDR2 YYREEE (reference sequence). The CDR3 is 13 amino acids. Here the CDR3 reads CASSLPFDNEQFF. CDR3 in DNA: TGTGCCAGCAGCTTGCCCTTCGACAATGAGCAGTTCTTC.

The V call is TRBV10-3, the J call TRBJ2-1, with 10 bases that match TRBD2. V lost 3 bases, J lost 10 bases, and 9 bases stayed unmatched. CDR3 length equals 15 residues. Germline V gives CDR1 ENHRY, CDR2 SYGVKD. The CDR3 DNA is TGTGCCATCAGTGATTCCGGACTAGCGGTTAACGAGCAGTTCTTC. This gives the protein CAISDSGLAVNEQFF.

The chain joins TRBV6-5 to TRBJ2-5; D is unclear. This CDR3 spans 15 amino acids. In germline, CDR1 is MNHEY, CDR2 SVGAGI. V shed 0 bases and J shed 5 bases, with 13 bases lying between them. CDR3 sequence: CASSYSNLQRETQYF. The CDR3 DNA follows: TGTGCCAGCAGTTACTCGAATCTCCAAAGGGAGACCCAGTACTTC.

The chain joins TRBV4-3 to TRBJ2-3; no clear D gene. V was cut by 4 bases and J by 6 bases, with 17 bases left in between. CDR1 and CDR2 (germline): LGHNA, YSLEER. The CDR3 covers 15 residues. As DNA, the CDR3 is TGCGCCAGCAGCCGCTCTTTGCTAGAATGGGATACGCAGTATTTT. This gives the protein CASSRSLLEWDTQYF.

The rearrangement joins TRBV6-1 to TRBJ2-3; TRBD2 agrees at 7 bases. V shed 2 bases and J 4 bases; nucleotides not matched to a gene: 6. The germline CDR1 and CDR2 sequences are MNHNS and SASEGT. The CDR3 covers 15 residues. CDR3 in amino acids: CASSEWQGGADTQYF. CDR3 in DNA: TGTGCCAGCAGTGAATGGCAGGGAGGGGCAGATACGCAGTATTTT.

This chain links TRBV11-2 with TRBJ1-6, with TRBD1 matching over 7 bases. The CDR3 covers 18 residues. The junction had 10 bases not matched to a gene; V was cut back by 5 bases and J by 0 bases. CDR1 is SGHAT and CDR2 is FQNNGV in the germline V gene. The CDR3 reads CASSTGTVQSSYNSPLHF. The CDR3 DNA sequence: TGTGCCAGCAGCACCGGGACAGTTCAGAGCTCCTATAATTCACCCCTCCACTTT. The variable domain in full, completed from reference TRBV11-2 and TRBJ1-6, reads EAGVAQSPRYKIIEKRQSVAFWCNPISGHATLYWYQQILGQGPKLLIQFQNNGVVDDSQLPKDRFSAERLKGVDSTLKIQPAKLEDSAVYLCASSTGTVQSSYNSPLHFGNGTRLTVT.

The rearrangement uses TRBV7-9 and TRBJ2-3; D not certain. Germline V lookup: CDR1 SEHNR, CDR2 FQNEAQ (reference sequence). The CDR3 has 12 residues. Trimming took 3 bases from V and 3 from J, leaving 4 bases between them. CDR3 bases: TGTGCCAGCAGCTTCCCGACAGATACGCAGTATTTT. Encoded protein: CASSFPTDTQYF.

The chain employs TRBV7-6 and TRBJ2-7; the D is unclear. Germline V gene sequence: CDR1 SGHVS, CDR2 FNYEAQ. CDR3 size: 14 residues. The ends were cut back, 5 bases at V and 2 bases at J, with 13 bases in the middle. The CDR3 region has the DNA TGTGCCAGCAGCCTAAGCGAGGCGACCTACGAGCAGTACTTC. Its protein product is CASSLSEATYEQYF.

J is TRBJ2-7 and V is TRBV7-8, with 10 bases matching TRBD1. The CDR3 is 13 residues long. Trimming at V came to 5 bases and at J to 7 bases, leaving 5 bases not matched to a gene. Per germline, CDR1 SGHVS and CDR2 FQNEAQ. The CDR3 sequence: CASSPDRGQEQYF. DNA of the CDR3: TGTGCCAGCAGCCCCGACAGGGGGCAAGAGCAGTACTTC. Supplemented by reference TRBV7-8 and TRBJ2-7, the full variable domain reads GAGVSQSPRYKVAKRGQDVALRCDPISGHVSLFWYQQALGQGPEFLTYFQNEAQLDKSGLPSDRFFAERPEGSVSTLKIQRTQQEDSAVYLCASSPDRGQEQYFGPGTRLTVT.

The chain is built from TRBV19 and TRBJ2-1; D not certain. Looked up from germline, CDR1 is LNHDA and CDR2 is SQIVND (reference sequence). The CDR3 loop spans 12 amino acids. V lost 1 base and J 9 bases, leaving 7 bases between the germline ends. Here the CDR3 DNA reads TGTGCCAGTAGTATAGTAGGGATTGAGCAGTTCTTC. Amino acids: CASSIVGIEQFF.

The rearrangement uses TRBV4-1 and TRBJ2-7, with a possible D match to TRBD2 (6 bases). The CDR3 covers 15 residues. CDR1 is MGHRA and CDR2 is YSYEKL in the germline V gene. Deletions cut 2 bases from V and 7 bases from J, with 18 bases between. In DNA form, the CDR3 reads TGCGCCAGCAGCCAATTGACGGGAGTTCTAGGGGAGCAGTACTTC. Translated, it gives CASSQLTGVLGEQYF.

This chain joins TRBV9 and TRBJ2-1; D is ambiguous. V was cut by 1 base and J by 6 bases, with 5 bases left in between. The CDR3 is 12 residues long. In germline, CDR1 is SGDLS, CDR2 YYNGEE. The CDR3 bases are TGTGCCAGCAGCGTAAACAGCAATGAGCAGTTCTTC. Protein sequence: CASSVNSNEQFF.

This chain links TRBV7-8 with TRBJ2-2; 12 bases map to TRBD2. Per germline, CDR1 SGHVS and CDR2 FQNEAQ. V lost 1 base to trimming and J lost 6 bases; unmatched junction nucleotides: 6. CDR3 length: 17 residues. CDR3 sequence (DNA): TGTGCCAGCAGCTTAGTGAGGACTAGCGGGATCGCCGGGGAGCTGTTTTTT. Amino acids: CASSLVRTSGIAGELFF.